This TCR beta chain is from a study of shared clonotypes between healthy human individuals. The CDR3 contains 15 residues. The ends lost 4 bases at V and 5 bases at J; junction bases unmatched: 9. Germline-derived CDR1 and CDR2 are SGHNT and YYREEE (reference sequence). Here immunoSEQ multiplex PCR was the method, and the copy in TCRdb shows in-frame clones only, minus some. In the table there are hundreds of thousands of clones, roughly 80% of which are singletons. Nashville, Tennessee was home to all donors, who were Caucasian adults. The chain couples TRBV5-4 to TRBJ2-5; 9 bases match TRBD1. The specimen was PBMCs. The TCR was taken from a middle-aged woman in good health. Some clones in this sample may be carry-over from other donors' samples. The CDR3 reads CASSRPTGGHETQYF. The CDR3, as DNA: TGTGCCAGCAGCCGCCCCACAGGGGGCCACGAGACCCAGTACTTC. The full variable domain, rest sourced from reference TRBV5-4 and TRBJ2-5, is ETGVTQSPTHLIKTRGQQVTLRCSSQSGHNTVSWYQQALGQGPQFIFQYYREEENGRGNFPPRFSGLQFPNYSSELNVNALELDDSALYLCASSRPTGGHETQYFGPGTRLLVL.